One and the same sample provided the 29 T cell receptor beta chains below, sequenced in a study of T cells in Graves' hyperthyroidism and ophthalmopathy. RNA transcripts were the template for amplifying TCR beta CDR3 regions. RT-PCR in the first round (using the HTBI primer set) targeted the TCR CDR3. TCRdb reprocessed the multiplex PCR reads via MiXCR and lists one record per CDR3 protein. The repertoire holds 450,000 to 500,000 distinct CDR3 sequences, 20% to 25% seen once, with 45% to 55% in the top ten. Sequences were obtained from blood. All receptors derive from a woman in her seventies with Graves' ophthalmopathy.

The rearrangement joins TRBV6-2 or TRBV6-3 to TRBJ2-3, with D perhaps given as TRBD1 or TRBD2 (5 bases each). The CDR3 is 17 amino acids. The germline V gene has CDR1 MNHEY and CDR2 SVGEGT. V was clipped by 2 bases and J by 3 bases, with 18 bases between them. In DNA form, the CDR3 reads TGTGCCAGCAGTTACCCACCGGGGCGCCTTTCAACAGATACGCAGTATTTT. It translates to CASSYPPGRLSTDTQYF.

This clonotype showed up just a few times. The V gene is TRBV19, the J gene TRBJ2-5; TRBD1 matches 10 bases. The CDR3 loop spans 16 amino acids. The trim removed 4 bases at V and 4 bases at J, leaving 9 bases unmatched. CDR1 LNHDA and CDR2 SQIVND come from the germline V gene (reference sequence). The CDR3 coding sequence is TGTGCCAGTAGTAGCCCTCGGACAGGGGGAACAGAGACCCAGTACTTC. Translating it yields CASSSPRTGGTETQYF.

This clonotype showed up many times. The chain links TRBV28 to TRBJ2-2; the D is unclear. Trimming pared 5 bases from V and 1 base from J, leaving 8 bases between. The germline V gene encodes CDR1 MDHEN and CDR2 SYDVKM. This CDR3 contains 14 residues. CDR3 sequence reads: CASSSPGNTGELFF. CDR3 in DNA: TGTGCCAGCAGTAGCCCAGGGAACACCGGGGAGCTGTTTTTT.

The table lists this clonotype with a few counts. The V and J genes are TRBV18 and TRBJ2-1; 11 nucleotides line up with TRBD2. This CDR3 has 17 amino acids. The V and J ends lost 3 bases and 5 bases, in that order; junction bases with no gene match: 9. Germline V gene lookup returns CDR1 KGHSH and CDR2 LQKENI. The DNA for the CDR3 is TGTGCCAGCTCACCCGGTACCGGGACTAGCGGTCACAATGAGCAGTTCTTC. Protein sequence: CASSPGTGTSGHNEQFF.

The CDR3 region has the DNA TGCAGCGTGGGGACAGGTCAAGTTCAGCCCCAGCATTTT. Protein: CSVGTGQVQPQHF. The chain combines TRBV29-1 with TRBJ1-5; TRBD1 aligns across 8 bases. The V segment lost 6 bases and the J segment 6 bases; nucleotides outside the gene matches: 7. Looked up from germline, CDR1 is SQVTM and CDR2 is ANQGSEA. The CDR3 consists of 13 residues.

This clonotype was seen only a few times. Written as DNA, the CDR3 is TGTGCCACCAGTGATCTGGGTAGGTCCCTATCTAGCGGGAATCAGGAGACCCAGTACTTC. It specifies CATSDLGRSLSSGNQETQYF. The chain employs TRBV24-1 and TRBJ2-5, with 9 bases identical to TRBD2. In germline, CDR1 is KGHDR, CDR2 SFDVKD. CDR3 length: 20 amino acids. V gave up 3 bases and J gave up 5 bases; unmatched junction bases: 21.

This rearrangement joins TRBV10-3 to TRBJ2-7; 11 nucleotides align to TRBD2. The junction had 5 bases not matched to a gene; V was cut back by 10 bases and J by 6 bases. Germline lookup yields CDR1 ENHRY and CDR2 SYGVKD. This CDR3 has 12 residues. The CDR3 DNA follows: TGTGCCACCGGACTAGCGGGTCGCGAGCAGTACTTC. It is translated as CATGLAGREQYF.

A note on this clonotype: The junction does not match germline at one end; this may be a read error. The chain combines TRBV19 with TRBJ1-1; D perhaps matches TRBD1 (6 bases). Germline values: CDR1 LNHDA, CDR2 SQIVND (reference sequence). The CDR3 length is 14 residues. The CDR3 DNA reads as TGTGCCGGTAGTCTGGGGACAACTTTCGCTGAAGCTTTCTTT. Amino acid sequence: CAGSLGTTFAEAFF.

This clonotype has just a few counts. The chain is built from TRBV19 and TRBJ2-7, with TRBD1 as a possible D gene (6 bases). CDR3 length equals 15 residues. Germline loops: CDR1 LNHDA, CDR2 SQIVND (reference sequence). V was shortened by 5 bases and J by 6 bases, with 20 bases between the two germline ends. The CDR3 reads CASSARDTGTSEQYF. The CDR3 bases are TGTGCCAGTAGTGCCCGGGACACCGGGACGAGCGAGCAGTACTTC. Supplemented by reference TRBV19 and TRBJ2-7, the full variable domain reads DGGITQSPKYLFRKEGQNVTLSCEQNLNHDAMYWYRQDPGQGLRLIYYSQIVNDFQKGDIAEGYSVSREKKESFPLTVTSAQKNPTAFYLCASSARDTGTSEQYFGPGTRLTVT.

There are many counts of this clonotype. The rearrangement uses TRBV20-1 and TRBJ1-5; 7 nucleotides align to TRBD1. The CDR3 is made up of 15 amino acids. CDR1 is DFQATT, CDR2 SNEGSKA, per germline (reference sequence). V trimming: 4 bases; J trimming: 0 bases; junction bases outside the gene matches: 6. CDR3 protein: CSATSTGHSNQPQHF. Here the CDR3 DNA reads TGCAGTGCTACTTCGACAGGGCATAGCAATCAGCCCCAGCATTTT.

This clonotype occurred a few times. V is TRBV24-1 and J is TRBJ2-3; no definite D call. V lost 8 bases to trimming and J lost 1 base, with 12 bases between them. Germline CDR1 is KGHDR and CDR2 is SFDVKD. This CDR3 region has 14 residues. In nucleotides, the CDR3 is TGTGCCACCACCCCAGGAGCAGGCACAGATACGCAGTATTTT. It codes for CATTPGAGTDTQYF.

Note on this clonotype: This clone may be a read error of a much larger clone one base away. CDR3 residues: CASSLSGGLLNTEASF. Here the CDR3 DNA reads TGTGCCAGCAGCTTATCAGGGGGCCTTTTGAACACTGAAGCTTCCTTT. The rearrangement joins TRBV7-3 to TRBJ1-1; 8 nucleotides match TRBD1. This CDR3 has 16 residues. CDR1 is SGHTA, CDR2 FQGTGA, per germline.

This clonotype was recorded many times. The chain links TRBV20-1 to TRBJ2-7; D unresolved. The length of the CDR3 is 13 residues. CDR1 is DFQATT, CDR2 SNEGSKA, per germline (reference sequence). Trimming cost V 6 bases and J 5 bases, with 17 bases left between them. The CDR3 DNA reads TGCAGTGCAGAAGGTGATCCCCTCCACGAGCAGTACTTC. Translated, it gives CSAEGDPLHEQYF.

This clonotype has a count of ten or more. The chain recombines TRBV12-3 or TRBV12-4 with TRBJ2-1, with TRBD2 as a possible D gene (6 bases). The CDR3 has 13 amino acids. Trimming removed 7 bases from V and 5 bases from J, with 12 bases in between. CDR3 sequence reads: CASTFSGNNEQFF. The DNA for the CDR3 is TGTGCCAGCACCTTTAGCGGAAACAATGAGCAGTTCTTC.

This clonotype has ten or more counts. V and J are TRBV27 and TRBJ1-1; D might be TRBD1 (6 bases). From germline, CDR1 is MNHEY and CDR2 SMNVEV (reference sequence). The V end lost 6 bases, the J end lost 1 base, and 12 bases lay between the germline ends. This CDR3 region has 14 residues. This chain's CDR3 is CASRQQGGNTEAFF. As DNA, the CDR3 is TGTGCCAGCAGGCAACAGGGAGGGAACACTGAAGCTTTCTTT.

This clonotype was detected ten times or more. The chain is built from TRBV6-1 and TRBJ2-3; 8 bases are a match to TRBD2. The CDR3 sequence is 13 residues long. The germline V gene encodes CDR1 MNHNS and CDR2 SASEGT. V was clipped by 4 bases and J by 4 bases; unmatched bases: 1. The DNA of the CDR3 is TGTGCCAGCAGTGCGCGGGGGGCAGATACGCAGTATTTT. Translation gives CASSARGADTQYF.

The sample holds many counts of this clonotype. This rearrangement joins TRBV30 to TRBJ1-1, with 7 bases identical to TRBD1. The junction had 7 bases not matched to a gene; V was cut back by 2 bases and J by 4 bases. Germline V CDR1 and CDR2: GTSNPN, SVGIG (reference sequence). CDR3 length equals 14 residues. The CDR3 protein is CAWSRDSLFTEAFF. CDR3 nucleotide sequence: TGTGCCTGGAGTCGGGACAGTCTTTTCACTGAAGCTTTCTTT.

CDR3 region: CASRRDRGHNEQFF. Written as DNA, the CDR3 is TGTGCCAGCAGGAGGGACAGAGGCCACAATGAGCAGTTCTTC. The chain links TRBV6-2 or TRBV6-3 to TRBJ2-1; 7 positions match TRBD1. CDR3 length: 14 residues. In germline, CDR1 is MNHEY, CDR2 SVGEGT. Trimming cost V 6 bases and J 5 bases; bases outside gene matches: 7.

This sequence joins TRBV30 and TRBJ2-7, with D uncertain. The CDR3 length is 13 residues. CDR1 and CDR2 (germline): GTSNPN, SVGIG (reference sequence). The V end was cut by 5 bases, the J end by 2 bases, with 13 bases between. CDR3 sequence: CAWGVNVPYEQYF. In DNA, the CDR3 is TGTGCCTGGGGGGTTAACGTTCCCTACGAGCAGTACTTC.

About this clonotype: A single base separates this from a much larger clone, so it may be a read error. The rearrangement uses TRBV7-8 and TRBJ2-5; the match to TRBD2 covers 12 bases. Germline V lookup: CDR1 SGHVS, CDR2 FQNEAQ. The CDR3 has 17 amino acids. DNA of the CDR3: TGTGCCGGCAGCTCGGGGGCAGGACTAGCGGGAAAAGAGACCCAGTACTTC. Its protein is CAGSSGAGLAGKETQYF.

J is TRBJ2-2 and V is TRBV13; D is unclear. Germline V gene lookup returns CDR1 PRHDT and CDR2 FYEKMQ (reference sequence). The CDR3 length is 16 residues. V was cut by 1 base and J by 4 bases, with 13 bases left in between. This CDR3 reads CASSLEPLSITGELFF. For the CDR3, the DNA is TGTGCCAGCAGCTTAGAACCGTTGAGTATCACCGGGGAGCTGTTTTTT.

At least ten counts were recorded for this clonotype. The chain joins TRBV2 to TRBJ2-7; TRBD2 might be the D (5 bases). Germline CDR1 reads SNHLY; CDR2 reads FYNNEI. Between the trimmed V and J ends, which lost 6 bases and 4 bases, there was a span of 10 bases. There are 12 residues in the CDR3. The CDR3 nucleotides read TGTGCCAGCAGGTCGGGAAATTACGAGCAGTACTTC. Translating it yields CASRSGNYEQYF.

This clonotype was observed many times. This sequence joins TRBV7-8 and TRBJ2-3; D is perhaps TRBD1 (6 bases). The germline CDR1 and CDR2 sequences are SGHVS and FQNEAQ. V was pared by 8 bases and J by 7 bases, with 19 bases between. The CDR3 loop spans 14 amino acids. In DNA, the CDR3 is TGTGCCAGCGATGGGACATTCGTTGGAAATACGCAGTATTTT. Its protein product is CASDGTFVGNTQYF.

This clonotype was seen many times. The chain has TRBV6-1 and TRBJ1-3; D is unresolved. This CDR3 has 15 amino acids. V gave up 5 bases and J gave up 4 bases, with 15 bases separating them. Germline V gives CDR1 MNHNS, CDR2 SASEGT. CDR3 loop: CASSSTGIIGNTIYF. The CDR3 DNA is TGTGCCAGCAGTTCGACGGGGATCATCGGAAACACCATATATTTT.

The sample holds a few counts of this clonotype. DNA of the CDR3: TGTGCCAGCAAGGCGATCGACTATGGCTACACCTTC. Translating it yields CASKAIDYGYTF. The chain combines TRBV6-1 with TRBJ1-2; no clear D gene. Trimming took 7 bases from V and 3 from J, leaving 9 bases between them. CDR3 length equals 12 residues. Germline values: CDR1 MNHNS, CDR2 SASEGT.

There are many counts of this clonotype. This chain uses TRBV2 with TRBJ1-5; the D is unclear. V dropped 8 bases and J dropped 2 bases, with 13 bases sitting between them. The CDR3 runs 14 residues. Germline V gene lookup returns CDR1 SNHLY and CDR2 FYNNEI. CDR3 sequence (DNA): TGTGCCAGCGGTTTAAGTAAGGGCAATCAGCCCCAGCATTTT. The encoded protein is CASGLSKGNQPQHF.

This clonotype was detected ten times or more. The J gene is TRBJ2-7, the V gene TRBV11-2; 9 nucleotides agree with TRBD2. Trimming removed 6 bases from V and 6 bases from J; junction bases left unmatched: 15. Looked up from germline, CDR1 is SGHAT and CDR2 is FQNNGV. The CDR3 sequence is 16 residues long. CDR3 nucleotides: TGTGCCAGCAGTCCAGTCGGGCTAGCGGGGAAGCGCGAGCAGTACTTC. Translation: CASSPVGLAGKREQYF.

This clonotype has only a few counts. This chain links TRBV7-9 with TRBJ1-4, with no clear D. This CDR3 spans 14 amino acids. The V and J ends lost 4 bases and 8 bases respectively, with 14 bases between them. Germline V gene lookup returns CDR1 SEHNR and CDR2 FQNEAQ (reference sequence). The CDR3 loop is CASSSVIGQEKLFF. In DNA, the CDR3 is TGTGCCAGCAGCTCTGTTATAGGGCAGGAAAAACTGTTTTTT.

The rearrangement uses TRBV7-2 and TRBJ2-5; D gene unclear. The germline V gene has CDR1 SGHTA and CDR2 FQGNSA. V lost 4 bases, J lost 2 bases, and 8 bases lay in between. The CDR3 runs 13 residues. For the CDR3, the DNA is TGTGCCAGCAGCTCCAGTCGGCAAGAGACCCAGTACTTC. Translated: CASSSSRQETQYF.